Below, 20 T cell receptor beta chains from the same sample are listed, as sequenced in a study of blood T cells in healthy people across ages (dated by TCRdb to between 2014 and 2017). Libraries were prepared through 5' RACE. TCRdb lists the instrument as Illumina HiSeq 2500. A second about 6 to 11 cycle PCR used a sample-barcoded 5' primer and a J-beta primer mix. The raw public data were reprocessed by TCRdb itself: fastp quality trimming at Q25, MiXCR clonotype calling, in-frame beta chains only. Entries are consolidated by CDR3 protein sequence, retaining the most common genes and DNA. This sample gives fewer than 800,000 distinct CDR3 sequences in total; approximately 21% of them show up just once. The ten largest clones add up to 3% to 4.5% of the sample. Sequences were obtained from blood. These receptors originate from a man between 65 and 85 years old in good health.

As concerns this clonotype: A much larger clone is a single base away; this may be a read error. The chain couples TRBV7-3 to TRBJ2-3; TRBD2 matches 8 bases. V trimming: 5 bases; J trimming: 8 bases; junction bases outside the gene matches: 9. CDR3 size: 14 residues. Germline V gives CDR1 SGHTA, CDR2 FQGTGA. CDR3 nucleotide sequence: TGTGCCAGCAGCCCCCAAGCGGGAGCCGCTACGCAGTATTTT. As protein: CASSPQAGAATQYF.

This clonotype was seen repeatedly, ten times or more. This sequence joins TRBV7-8 and TRBJ2-3, with D hard to call. There are 12 residues in the CDR3. V lost 3 bases and J lost 2, with 3 bases in between. Looked up from germline, CDR1 is SGHVS and CDR2 is FQNEAQ. CDR3 region: CASSLDTDTQYF. In nucleotides, the CDR3 is TGTGCCAGCAGCTTGGACACAGATACGCAGTATTTT.

This rearrangement joins TRBV5-1 to TRBJ2-5, with D possibly matching TRBD2 (5 bases). Trimming shortened V by 0 bases and J by 2 bases, and 11 bases separated the two germline ends. This CDR3 has 15 amino acids. The germline CDR1 and CDR2 sequences are SGHRS and YFSETQ. CDR3 sequence: CASSLGRTSQETQYF. CDR3 nucleotides: TGCGCCAGCAGCTTGGGACGGACTTCTCAAGAGACCCAGTACTTC. The full variable domain, with the rest looked up from reference TRBV5-1 and TRBJ2-5, is KAGVTQTPRYLIKTRGQQVTLSCSPISGHRSVSWYQQTPGQGLQFLFEYFSETQRNKGNFPGRFSGRQFSNSRSEMNVSTLELGDSALYLCASSLGRTSQETQYFGPGTRLLVL.

The V and J genes are TRBV7-3 and TRBJ2-5, with D perhaps TRBD1 (5 bases). Near its end, the DNA agrees better with TRBJ2-1, so the J call may be wrong. The germline gives CDR1 SGHTA, CDR2 FQGTGA. The CDR3 length is 15 residues. CDR3 in amino acids: CASSLEAGPYNEQFF. The CDR3 nucleotides are TGTGCCAGCAGCTTAGAGGCAGGGCCCTACAATGAGCAGTTCTTC.

This clonotype was observed many times. The rearrangement uses TRBV3-1 and TRBJ1-4; possible D gene TRBD1, 6 bases. Trimming removed 5 bases from V and 5 bases from J, with 9 bases in between. CDR3 length: 13 amino acids. The germline V gene encodes CDR1 LGHDT and CDR2 YNNKEL (reference sequence). CDR3 DNA: TGTGCCAGCAGCACCCAGGGGAATGAAAAACTGTTTTTT. Residues: CASSTQGNEKLFF.

Here the CDR3 reads CAIRGQGIYEQYF. The CDR3 DNA reads as TGTGCCATCCGGGGACAGGGTATCTACGAGCAGTACTTC. V usage is TRBV10-3 and J usage is TRBJ2-7; 9 bases fit TRBD1. The V gene's germline CDR1 is ENHRY and CDR2 SYGVKD. J gave up 3 bases and V 8 bases, and 5 bases lay outside the gene matches. The CDR3 totals 13 residues.

This sequence joins TRBV20-1 and TRBJ2-4; perhaps TRBD1 as D (6 bases). V lost 4 bases and J 0 bases, leaving 16 bases between the germline ends. The CDR3 covers 16 residues. Germline lookup yields CDR1 DFQATT and CDR2 SNEGSKA (reference sequence). The CDR3 DNA follows: TGCAGTGCTAAACCTACAGGGCTACTAGCCAAAAACATTCAGTACTTC. It codes for CSAKPTGLLAKNIQYF.

This chain links TRBV6-1 with TRBJ2-6; 11 nucleotides match TRBD1. Germline-derived CDR1 and CDR2 are MNHNS and SASEGT. The CDR3 contains 17 residues. Germline trimming cut 5 bases from V and 2 bases from J; bases unmatched to any gene: 5. The CDR3 is CASSPWTGGAGANVLTF. In DNA form, the CDR3 reads TGTGCCAGCAGTCCTTGGACAGGGGGCGCTGGGGCCAACGTCCTGACTTTC.

The J gene is TRBJ2-2, the V gene TRBV20-1; 9 bases match TRBD1. There are 15 residues in the CDR3. Trimming cost V 6 bases and J 1 base; bases outside gene matches: 6. CDR1 and CDR2 (germline): DFQATT, SNEGSKA (reference sequence). The DNA for the CDR3 is TGCAGTGCAACTACAGGGGGCTGGAACACCGGGGAGCTGTTTTTT. It codes for CSATTGGWNTGELFF.

This clonotype was seen a few times. The chain joins TRBV3-1 to TRBJ2-7, with 7 bases that match TRBD2. The V gene end was trimmed by 4 bases and the J gene end by 3 bases; junction bases not matched to a gene: 3. Germline V gene lookup returns CDR1 LGHDT and CDR2 YNNKEL (reference sequence). CDR3 length equals 13 residues. The CDR3: CASSRQRDYEQYF. In nucleotides, the CDR3 is TGTGCCAGCAGCCGACAGCGGGACTACGAGCAGTACTTC.

This clonotype was counted a few times. The chain recombines TRBV4-1 with TRBJ2-1, with TRBD2 matching 12 bases. CDR3 length: 15 residues. CDR1 is MGHRA, CDR2 YSYEKL, per germline. Unmatched junction bases numbered 13, after V lost 10 bases and J lost 9 bases. CDR3 amino acids: CATKGGTSGHGEQFF. In DNA form, the CDR3 reads TGCGCCACCAAGGGAGGGACTAGCGGGCATGGTGAGCAGTTCTTC.

The V and J genes are TRBV9 and TRBJ2-7; 10 nucleotides align to TRBD1. This CDR3 has 15 residues. J lost 5 bases, V lost 4 bases, and 9 bases had no gene match. Germline lookup yields CDR1 SGDLS and CDR2 YYNGEE. In nucleotides, the CDR3 is TGTGCCAGCAGCCTCCGGGACAGGGGTTACGACGAGCAGTACTTC. The encoded protein is CASSLRDRGYDEQYF.

As DNA, the CDR3 is TGTGCCAGCACCCCTAGGATGAGTTTAGGAGAGACCCAGTACTTC. Amino acid sequence: CASTPRMSLGETQYF. J is TRBJ2-5 and V is TRBV5-5, with unresolved D. Trimming left V 6 bases short and J 4 bases short, with 19 bases between. This CDR3 is built from 15 residues. Germline CDR1 SGHKS, CDR2 YYEKEE (reference sequence).

This sequence joins TRBV9 and TRBJ2-5, with D hard to call. The CDR3 contains 15 residues. CDR1 and CDR2 (germline): SGDLS, YYNGEE. V shed 2 bases and J shed 5 bases, with 16 bases lying between them. Written as DNA, the CDR3 is TGTGCCAGCAGCGTGGCCAGTGGACCCCGGGAGACCCAGTACTTC. It yields the protein CASSVASGPRETQYF.

The chain links TRBV10-3 to TRBJ2-1; perhaps TRBD2 as D (6 bases). The CDR3 is 14 residues long. Trimming stripped 6 bases from V and 5 bases from J, with 14 bases between. Germline CDR1 is ENHRY and CDR2 is SYGVKD. The CDR3 loop is CAIRSGGLNNEQFF. In DNA, the CDR3 is TGTGCCATCAGGAGCGGAGGGCTAAACAATGAGCAGTTCTTC.

This clonotype was observed at least ten times. The rearrangement joins TRBV12-3 or TRBV12-4 to TRBJ2-1, with 13 bases fitting TRBD2. Trimming at V came to 6 bases and at J to 6 bases, leaving 5 bases not matched to a gene. The CDR3 runs 15 residues. The CDR3 DNA reads TGTGCCAGCAGCCCCGGGACTAGCGGGACCAATGAGCAGTTCTTC. This gives the protein CASSPGTSGTNEQFF.

This clonotype was observed at least ten times. The rearrangement uses TRBV9 and TRBJ2-3; the D is unclear. The germline V gene has CDR1 SGDLS and CDR2 YYNGEE. The CDR3 is 14 residues long. V gave up 0 bases and J gave up 2 bases, with 7 bases separating them. CDR3 nucleotide sequence: TGTGCCAGCAGCGTAGTCCACCTCACAGATACGCAGTATTTT. This translates into CASSVVHLTDTQYF. The variable domain in full, completed from reference TRBV9 and TRBJ2-3, reads DSGVTQTPKHLITATGQRVTLRCSPRSGDLSVYWYQQSLDQGLQFLIQYYNGEERAKGNILERFSAQQFPDLHSELNLSSLELGDSALYFCASSVVHLTDTQYFGPGTRLTVL.

The rearrangement joins TRBV20-1 to TRBJ1-2, with D tentatively TRBD1 (6 bases). V was shortened by 5 bases and J by 0 bases, with 16 bases between the two germline ends. The CDR3 length is 15 residues. The germline V gene has CDR1 DFQATT and CDR2 SNEGSKA (reference sequence). In DNA form, the CDR3 reads TGCAGTGCTCCCCCCGGGGGGGCGACTAACTATGGCTACACCTTC. This translates into CSAPPGGATNYGYTF.

This chain links TRBV2 with TRBJ2-2; D possibly corresponds to TRBD2 (6 bases). The ends were cut back, 7 bases at V and 5 bases at J, with 14 bases in the middle. In germline, CDR1 is SNHLY, CDR2 FYNNEI. The CDR3 covers 14 residues. In DNA form, the CDR3 reads TGTGCCAGCAATGGCAGGAGGGAGACCGGGGAGCTGTTTTTT. As protein: CASNGRRETGELFF.

The V call is TRBV20-1, the J call TRBJ1-2; 9 nucleotides align to TRBD1. Germline CDR1 DFQATT, CDR2 SNEGSKA (reference sequence). The CDR3 spans 13 residues. The V gene end was trimmed by 5 bases and the J gene end by 6 bases; junction bases not matched to a gene: 7. Here the CDR3 reads CSAQGQGTDGYTF. In DNA form, the CDR3 reads TGCAGTGCTCAAGGACAGGGGACGGATGGCTACACCTTC.